Following are 22 T cell receptor beta chains from one sample sequenced in a study of T cell repertoires in cytomegalovirus infection (dated by TCRdb to the late 2010s). Instrument on record: Illumina HiSeq 1500. TCRdb reworked the public reads: Q25 trimming with fastp, MiXCR clone assembly, productive beta chains retained. Every distinct CDR3 protein forms one entry, paired with its most common genes and DNA. The sample records more than 250,000 distinct CDR3 sequences, around a quarter of which are singletons. The top ten clones comprise 13% of the sample. The antigens of these receptors remain unknown. Reading the label with the study, this specimen's treatment or condition is: in vitro stimulation with specific CMV peptide epitopes to enrich CMV-specific T cells. The sequencing used cultured PBMCs, collected from culture after CMV antigen stimulation. These receptors were collected from a human donor in good health (CMV status not recorded). Some clones in this sample may be carry-over from other donors' samples.

CDR3 sequence (DNA): TGTGCCAGCGGGGGGGCTAGCGTAGGCGAGCAGTTCTTC. Protein sequence: CASGGASVGEQFF. V is TRBV14 and J is TRBJ2-1; perhaps TRBD2 as D (7 bases). V lost 8 bases and J 10 bases, leaving 18 bases between the germline ends. There are 13 residues in the CDR3. Germline CDR1 reads SGHDN; CDR2 reads FVKESK.

The chain links TRBV19 to TRBJ2-1; 10 nucleotides match TRBD1. CDR1 is LNHDA and CDR2 is SQIVND in the germline V gene (reference sequence). V dropped 5 bases and J dropped 9; count of bases not matched to a gene: 10. This CDR3 region has 15 residues. CDR3 region: CASSPRDRGLGEQFF. DNA for the CDR3: TGTGCCAGTAGTCCCCGGGACAGGGGTTTGGGTGAGCAGTTCTTC.

This clonotype turned up a few times. This chain connects TRBV28 to TRBJ1-5; no definite D call. CDR1 MDHEN and CDR2 SYDVKM come from the germline V gene. The ends were cut back, 10 bases at V and 0 bases at J, with 22 bases in the middle. The CDR3 is 17 amino acids. CDR3 in amino acids: CATRSGGILASNQPQHF. CDR3 bases: TGTGCCACGCGGTCCGGCGGGATTCTGGCTAGCAATCAGCCCCAGCATTTT.

This clonotype has only a few counts. V gene TRBV6-5 combines with J gene TRBJ2-7, with TRBD2 matching 8 bases. CDR1 is MNHEY, CDR2 SVGAGI, per germline. V shed 0 bases, J shed 3 bases, and the junction held 4 bases outside the gene matches. The CDR3 consists of 15 residues. CDR3 protein: CASSYSGLGDYEQYF. The CDR3 nucleotides are TGTGCCAGCAGTTACTCGGGACTAGGGGACTACGAGCAGTACTTC.

This clonotype has a handful of counts. This CDR3 reads CAWSGRQGRETQYF. The CDR3 DNA follows: TGTGCCTGGAGTGGACGACAGGGGCGAGAGACCCAGTACTTC. The chain is built from TRBV30 and TRBJ2-5, with 8 bases fitting TRBD1. The J segment lost 4 bases and the V segment lost 1 base, leaving 5 bases of the junction unmatched. Germline assignment: CDR1 GTSNPN and CDR2 SVGIG (reference sequence). The CDR3 totals 14 residues. The full variable domain, completed using reference TRBV30 and TRBJ2-5, is SQTIHQWPATLVQPVGSPLSLECTVEGTSNPNLYWYRQAAGRGLQLLFYSVGIGQISSEVPQNLSASRPQDRQFILSSKKLLLSDSGFYLCAWSGRQGRETQYFGPGTRLLVL.

This clonotype appeared a few times. The chain uses TRBV6-2 or TRBV6-3 and TRBJ1-2; 10 positions match TRBD1. Germline V gene lookup returns CDR1 MNHEY and CDR2 SVGEGT. V shed 2 bases and J 5 bases; nucleotides not matched to a gene: 11. The CDR3 is 17 residues long. CDR3 sequence reads: CASSYGTGAGLGYGYTF. CDR3 bases: TGTGCCAGCAGTTACGGGACAGGGGCAGGACTGGGATATGGCTACACCTTC.

V is TRBV6-2 or TRBV6-3 and J is TRBJ2-3; 8 bases line up with TRBD1. The CDR3 sequence is 14 residues long. Trimming at V came to 6 bases and at J to 6 bases, leaving 8 bases not matched to a gene. Germline V CDR1 and CDR2: MNHEY, SVGEGT. CDR3 residues: CASSEAGGRDTQYF. The CDR3 region has the DNA TGTGCCAGCAGCGAAGCAGGGGGCAGGGATACGCAGTATTTT.

This clonotype was counted ten times or more. CDR3 sequence (DNA): TGCAGTGCTAGATGGCTAGGCTATGAGCAGTACTTC. As protein: CSARWLGYEQYF. The chain carries TRBV20-1 and TRBJ2-7; the D is unclear. CDR1 and CDR2 (germline): DFQATT, SNEGSKA (reference sequence). The ends were cut back, 2 bases at V and 7 bases at J, with 12 bases in the middle. This CDR3 spans 12 amino acids.

This chain joins TRBV12-3 or TRBV12-4 and TRBJ2-5, with D unclear. Trimming left V 3 bases short and J 5 bases short, with 13 bases between. The length of the CDR3 is 14 residues. CDR3 region: CASSFALGRETQYF. The CDR3 region has the DNA TGTGCCAGCAGTTTCGCGCTAGGACGCGAGACCCAGTACTTC.

This clonotype was found a few times. The chain recombines TRBV29-1 with TRBJ2-1; D uncertain. Deletions cut 0 bases from V and 9 bases from J, with 21 bases between. Germline V gene data show CDR1 as SQVTM and CDR2 as ANQGSEA. This CDR3 comprises 16 residues. The CDR3 DNA sequence: TGCAGCGTTGAAGAGCGGCTAGTTAACCGAATAGGTGAGCAGTTCTTC. Protein: CSVEERLVNRIGEQFF.

The sample holds a few counts of this clonotype. V gene TRBV6-2 or TRBV6-3 combines with J gene TRBJ2-1; 7 positions match TRBD2. Unmatched junction bases numbered 13, after V lost 6 bases and J lost 2 bases. The germline gives CDR1 MNHEY, CDR2 SVGEGT. The CDR3 is 17 residues long. As DNA, the CDR3 is TGTGCCAGCAGGAAACCTCCTAGCGGATCCGCCTACAATGAGCAGTTCTTC. Translation: CASRKPPSGSAYNEQFF.

The gene calls are TRBV27 and TRBJ2-7, with 7 bases fitting TRBD1. The CDR3 is 15 residues long. V gave up 7 bases and J gave up 1 base; unmatched junction bases: 10. Germline loops: CDR1 MNHEY, CDR2 SMNVEV (reference sequence). CDR3 loop: CASIRQGRWSYEQYV. The CDR3, as DNA: TGTGCCAGCATCAGACAGGGTCGGTGGTCCTACGAGCAGTACGTC.

This chain uses TRBV7-8 with TRBJ1-6, with 7 nucleotides matching TRBD1. The CDR3 spans 17 residues. Germline CDR1 SGHVS, CDR2 FQNEAQ. The junction had 17 bases not matched to a gene; V was cut back by 5 bases and J by 10 bases. The CDR3 DNA is TGTGCCAGCAGCCCCGTAAGAACAGGGGTCGCTCAATCACCCCTCCACTTT. Encoded protein: CASSPVRTGVAQSPLHF.

This clonotype came up a few times. The V gene is TRBV7-6, the J gene TRBJ1-1; 8 nucleotides align to TRBD1. This CDR3 contains 15 residues. V shed 3 bases and J 3 bases; nucleotides not matched to a gene: 6. Germline-derived CDR1 and CDR2 are SGHVS and FNYEAQ. CDR3 amino acids: CASSFGQGGDTEAFF. CDR3 bases: TGTGCCAGCAGCTTTGGACAGGGAGGTGACACTGAAGCTTTCTTT.

This clonotype was seen at least ten times. V usage is TRBV2 and J usage is TRBJ2-7; 11 bases are shared with TRBD1. The V and J ends lost 4 bases and 5 bases, in that order; junction bases with no gene match: 10. The germline V gene has CDR1 SNHLY and CDR2 FYNNEI. The CDR3 totals 16 residues. CDR3 DNA: TGTGCCAGCAGTGTTAGCCGGGACAGGGGGGTCAACGAGCAGTACTTC. It yields the protein CASSVSRDRGVNEQYF.

This clonotype was seen at least ten times. The genes are TRBV7-2 and TRBJ1-5; 12 bases fit TRBD1. From germline, CDR1 is SGHTA and CDR2 FQGNSA. There are 16 residues in the CDR3. V shed 2 bases, J shed 5 bases, and the junction held 4 bases outside the gene matches. The DNA for the CDR3 is TGTGCCAGCAGCTTATGGGGACAGGGGGCGCATCAGCCCCAGCATTTT. Its protein product is CASSLWGQGAHQPQHF. The full variable domain, completed using reference TRBV7-2 and TRBJ1-5, is GAGVSQSPSNKVTEKGKDVELRCDPISGHTALYWYRQSLGQGLEFLIYFQGNSAPDKSGLPSDRFSAERTGGSVSTLTIQRTQQEDSAVYLCASSLWGQGAHQPQHFGDGTRLSIL.

The table lists this clonotype with a few counts. J is TRBJ2-1 and V is TRBV6-2 or TRBV6-3, with D perhaps TRBD1 (5 bases). Germline CDR1 MNHEY, CDR2 SVGEGT. Deletions cut 5 bases from V and 8 bases from J, with 10 bases between. The CDR3 totals 12 residues. In DNA form, the CDR3 reads TGTGCCAGCAGTCATGACAGCGATGAGCAGTTCTTC. Amino acid sequence: CASSHDSDEQFF.

The V and J genes are TRBV7-2 and TRBJ2-5, with D perhaps being TRBD1 or TRBD2 (5 bases each). The ends were cut back, 5 bases at V and 5 bases at J, with 21 bases in the middle. CDR3 length: 16 residues. Germline V gives CDR1 SGHTA, CDR2 FQGNSA. The CDR3 protein is CASSQAAGLPGETQYF. The CDR3 nucleotides read TGTGCCAGCAGCCAGGCGGCAGGGCTCCCGGGGGAGACCCAGTACTTC.

This clonotype was seen only a few times. The genes are TRBV6-2 or TRBV6-3 and TRBJ2-6, with 10 bases lining up with TRBD2. From germline, CDR1 is MNHEY and CDR2 SVGEGT. CDR3 length: 19 residues. Trimming cost V 7 bases and J 0 bases; bases outside gene matches: 12. CDR3 sequence (DNA): TGTGCCAGCATAGGTTTAGGACTAGCGGTTTCCTCTGGGGCCAACGTCCTGACTTTC. Amino acid sequence: CASIGLGLAVSSGANVLTF.

CDR3 sequence (DNA): TGTGCCAGCACCCTTCCGGGGGGGGGCACAGATACGCAGTATTTT. Translating it yields CASTLPGGGTDTQYF. The chain uses TRBV28 and TRBJ2-3; 8 bases are shared with TRBD2. Trimming removed 7 bases from V and 1 base from J; junction bases left unmatched: 7. The CDR3 is 15 residues long. The germline V gene has CDR1 MDHEN and CDR2 SYDVKM. The full variable domain, rest sourced from reference TRBV28 and TRBJ2-3, is DVKVTQSSRYLVKRTGEKVFLECVQDMDHENMFWYRQDPGLGLRLIYFSYDVKMKEKGDIPEGYSVSREKKERFSLILESASTNQTSMYLCASTLPGGGTDTQYFGPGTRLTVL.

The chain recombines TRBV15 with TRBJ1-2; D is unresolved. This CDR3 comprises 14 residues. Germline CDR1 is LNHNV and CDR2 is YYDKDF (reference sequence). V dropped 3 bases and J dropped 7 bases, with 15 bases sitting between them. CDR3 in amino acids: CATSRDPAGVGYTF. In DNA, the CDR3 is TGTGCCACCAGCAGGGACCCCGCGGGAGTTGGCTACACCTTC.

This chain connects TRBV6-2 or TRBV6-3 to TRBJ2-5; D perhaps matches TRBD1 (6 bases). This CDR3 region has 13 residues. V lost 4 bases and J lost 5, with 11 bases in between. Germline V lookup: CDR1 MNHEY, CDR2 SVGEGT. In DNA form, the CDR3 reads TGTGCCAGCAGTTGGGCAGGGGCTGAGACCCAGTACTTC. It encodes CASSWAGAETQYF.